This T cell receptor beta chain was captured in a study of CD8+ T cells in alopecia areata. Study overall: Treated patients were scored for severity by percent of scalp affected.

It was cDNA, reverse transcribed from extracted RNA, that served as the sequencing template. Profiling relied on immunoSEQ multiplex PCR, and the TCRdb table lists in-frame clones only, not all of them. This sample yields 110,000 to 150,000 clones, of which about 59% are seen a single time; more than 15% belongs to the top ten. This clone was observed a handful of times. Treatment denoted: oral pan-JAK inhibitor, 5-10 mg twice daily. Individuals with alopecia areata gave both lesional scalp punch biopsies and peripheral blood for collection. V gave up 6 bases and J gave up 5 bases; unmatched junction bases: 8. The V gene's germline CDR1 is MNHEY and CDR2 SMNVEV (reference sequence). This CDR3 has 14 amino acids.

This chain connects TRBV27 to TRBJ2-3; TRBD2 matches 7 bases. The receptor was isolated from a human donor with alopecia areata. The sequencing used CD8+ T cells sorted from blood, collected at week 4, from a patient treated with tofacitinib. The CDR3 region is CASSHMAGVDTQYF. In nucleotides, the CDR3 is TGTGCCAGCAGCCATATGGCGGGGGTAGATACGCAGTATTTT.